A selection of T cell receptor beta chains follows, all from one sample in a study of T cell repertoires in cytomegalovirus infection. Their specific antigens are unknown. TCRdb passed the reads through MiXCR, listing each CDR3 protein once. The top ten hold around 20% of the sample, which has approximately 260,000 distinct CDR3 sequences, approximately 22% seen once. The sequencing here drew on cultured PBMCs, taken from culture after CMV antigen stimulation. These receptors were taken from a human donor in good health (CMV status not recorded). Some clones in this sample may be carry-over from other donors' samples. The CDR3 runs from the conserved cysteine through the conserved F or W. Fields, in order: clone size, J gene, V gene, D gene, CDR3 DNA, CDR3 protein. A D gene is named only where the DNA matches it firmly. Clone size is given for some rows only: seen once, a few or many times, or a class if the clone is expanded.

clone_size: many
j_call: TRBJ1-1
v_call: TRBV7-2
d_call: .
cdr3_nt: TGTGCCAGCAGCTTGTTAGGGACACCGAACACTGAAGCTTTCTTT
cdr3_aa: CASSLLGTPNTEAFF

clone_size: few
j_call: TRBJ1-2
v_call: TRBV5-4
d_call: .
cdr3_nt: TGTGCCAGCAGCTTGCGTGACGCTGGCTACACCTTC
cdr3_aa: CASSLRDAGYTF

clone_size: many
j_call: TRBJ1-4
v_call: TRBV10-3
d_call: .
cdr3_nt: TGTGCCACCACAGACGGACAGAATGAAAAACTGTTTTTT
cdr3_aa: CATTDGQNEKLFF

clone_size: few
j_call: TRBJ2-3
v_call: TRBV7-2
d_call: TRBD1
cdr3_nt: TGTGCCAGCAGCCCCCGAGGAAGGGACAGGTCCACAGATACGCAGTATTTT
cdr3_aa: CASSPRGRDRSTDTQYF

clone_size: .
j_call: TRBJ2-1
v_call: TRBV14
d_call: TRBD2
cdr3_nt: TGTGCCAGCAGCCAATATAGAACCGGGACTAGTCTTCACAATGAGCAGTTCTTC
cdr3_aa: CASSQYRTGTSLHNEQFF

clone_size: many
j_call: TRBJ2-5
v_call: TRBV7-2
d_call: .
cdr3_nt: TGTGCCAGCAGCCCCCAACCCCAAAGCAGCAGGGAGACCCAGTACTTC
cdr3_aa: CASSPQPQSSRETQYF

clone_size: .
j_call: TRBJ1-5
v_call: TRBV7-9
d_call: .
cdr3_nt: TGTGCCAGCAGCTTAGCGTCCCAGAGCAATCAGCCCCAGCATTTT
cdr3_aa: CASSLASQSNQPQHF

clone_size: many
j_call: TRBJ1-5
v_call: TRBV7-9
d_call: TRBD1
cdr3_nt: TGTGCCAGCAGTTCGGGACAGGGGGATCAGCCCCAGCATTTT
cdr3_aa: CASSSGQGDQPQHF

clone_size: few
j_call: TRBJ1-2
v_call: TRBV6-1
d_call: .
cdr3_nt: TGTGCCAGCCGTGAAACCCTGAACTATGGCTACACCTTC
cdr3_aa: CASRETLNYGYTF

clone_size: .
j_call: TRBJ2-1
v_call: TRBV4-1
d_call: TRBD2
cdr3_nt: TGCGCCAGCAGCCAGAGATATGCGGGAGATCCCTCCTACAATGAGCAGTTCTTC
cdr3_aa: CASSQRYAGDPSYNEQFF

clone_size: .
j_call: TRBJ2-7
v_call: TRBV7-4
d_call: .
cdr3_nt: TGTGCCAGCACCCTACAGACAGAGCAGTACTTC
cdr3_aa: CASTLQTEQYF

clone_size: few
j_call: TRBJ1-2
v_call: TRBV19
d_call: .
cdr3_nt: TGTGCCACCTCGACAAACAGGGCGAAAGAGGGCTACACCTTC
cdr3_aa: CATSTNRAKEGYTF

clone_size: .
j_call: TRBJ1-2
v_call: TRBV19
d_call: TRBD1
cdr3_nt: TGTGCCAGTAGTGCCTCGGGACAGGGATATGGCTACACCTTC
cdr3_aa: CASSASGQGYGYTF

clone_size: many
j_call: TRBJ2-1
v_call: TRBV7-2
d_call: TRBD2
cdr3_nt: TGTGCCAGCACTAGTTTTGCGGGAGGGATGTATGAGCAGTTCTTC
cdr3_aa: CASTSFAGGMYEQFF

clone_size: .
j_call: TRBJ2-7
v_call: TRBV5-6
d_call: .
cdr3_nt: TGTGCCAGCAGCCCGGTCGGGGCGGGCTACGAGCAGTACTTC
cdr3_aa: CASSPVGAGYEQYF

clone_size: few
j_call: TRBJ2-1
v_call: TRBV5-3
d_call: TRBD2
cdr3_nt: TGTGCCAGCAGACGGGAGGTTTTGGAGGCCTACAATGAGCAGTTCTTC
cdr3_aa: CASRREVLEAYNEQFF

clone_size: many
j_call: TRBJ2-4
v_call: TRBV7-2
d_call: TRBD2
cdr3_nt: TGTGCCAGCAGCTTACCCTCCGGACTAGCGGCCCAGGGCATTCAGTACTTC
cdr3_aa: CASSLPSGLAAQGIQYF

clone_size: few
j_call: TRBJ2-1
v_call: TRBV7-9
d_call: TRBD1
cdr3_nt: TGTGCCAGCAGCCTAGGGACAGGAGTAAGCAATGAGCAGTTCTTC
cdr3_aa: CASSLGTGVSNEQFF

clone_size: .
j_call: TRBJ2-3
v_call: TRBV7-2
d_call: .
cdr3_nt: TGTGCCAGCAGCCGCCTAGCGCTAACGCAGTATTTT
cdr3_aa: CASSRLALTQYF

clone_size: many
j_call: TRBJ1-6
v_call: TRBV7-9
d_call: .
cdr3_nt: TGTGCCAGCAGCGCCCAGAGCTCCTATAATTCACCCCTCCACTTT
cdr3_aa: CASSAQSSYNSPLHF

clone_size: few
j_call: TRBJ2-6
v_call: TRBV12-3/TRBV12-4
d_call: TRBD2
cdr3_nt: TGTGCCAGCAACCTCGAGGGACTAGACTCTGGGGCCAACGTCCTGACTTTC
cdr3_aa: CASNLEGLDSGANVLTF

clone_size: many
j_call: TRBJ2-1
v_call: TRBV7-6
d_call: TRBD2
cdr3_nt: TGTGCCAGCAGCTTAGTTAGCGGGAGGTCCTACAATGAGCAGTTCTTC
cdr3_aa: CASSLVSGRSYNEQFF

clone_size: few
j_call: TRBJ1-1
v_call: TRBV28
d_call: TRBD1
cdr3_nt: TGTGCCAGCAGTTTAGTGGGACAGGGCCGTGAAGCTTTCTTT
cdr3_aa: CASSLVGQGREAFF

clone_size: many
j_call: TRBJ2-7
v_call: TRBV7-2
d_call: TRBD1
cdr3_nt: TGTGCCAGCAGCTTCGGGACAGGGAGCGCCTACGAGCAGTACTTC
cdr3_aa: CASSFGTGSAYEQYF

clone_size: many
j_call: TRBJ2-5
v_call: TRBV7-2
d_call: .
cdr3_nt: TGTGCCAGCAGCTCTAGGGCGGGGCCGGAGACCCAGTACTTC
cdr3_aa: CASSSRAGPETQYF

clone_size: few
j_call: TRBJ2-1
v_call: TRBV2
d_call: TRBD2
cdr3_nt: TGTGCCAGCAAAGGACAGGGGGCGCCGGGACTAGCGGGAGCAAGGGTCAATGAGCAGTTCTTC
cdr3_aa: CASKGQGAPGLAGARVNEQFF

clone_size: few
j_call: TRBJ2-2
v_call: TRBV11-2
d_call: .
cdr3_nt: TGTGCCAGCAGCTTATACGGCACACGGGAGCTGTTTTTT
cdr3_aa: CASSLYGTRELFF

clone_size: few
j_call: TRBJ2-1
v_call: TRBV6-6
d_call: TRBD2
cdr3_nt: TGTGCCAGCAGTTACGACGGAGCGGGAGGGTACAATGAGCAGTTCTTC
cdr3_aa: CASSYDGAGGYNEQFF

clone_size: few
j_call: TRBJ2-7
v_call: TRBV20-1
d_call: TRBD1
cdr3_nt: TGCAGTGCTAGGCCGGGACAGAGCAATCCCTACGAGCAGTACTTC
cdr3_aa: CSARPGQSNPYEQYF